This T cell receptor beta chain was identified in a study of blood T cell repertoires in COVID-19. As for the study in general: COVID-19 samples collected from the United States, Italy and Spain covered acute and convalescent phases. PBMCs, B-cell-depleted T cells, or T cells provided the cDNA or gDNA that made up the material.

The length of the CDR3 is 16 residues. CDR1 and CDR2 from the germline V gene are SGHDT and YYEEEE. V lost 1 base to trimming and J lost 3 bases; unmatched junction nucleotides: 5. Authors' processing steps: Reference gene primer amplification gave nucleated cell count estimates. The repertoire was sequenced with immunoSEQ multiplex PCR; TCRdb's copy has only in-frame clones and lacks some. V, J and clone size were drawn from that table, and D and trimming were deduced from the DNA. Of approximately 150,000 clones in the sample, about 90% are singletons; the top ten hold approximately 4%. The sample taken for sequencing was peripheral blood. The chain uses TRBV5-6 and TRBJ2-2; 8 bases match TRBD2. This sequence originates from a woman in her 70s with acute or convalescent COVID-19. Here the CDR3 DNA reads TGTGCCAGCAGCTTGATTGTGACTAGCGACACCGGGGAGCTGTTTTTT. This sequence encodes CASSLIVTSDTGELFF. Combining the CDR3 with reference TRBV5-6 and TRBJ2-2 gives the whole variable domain DAGVTQSPTHLIKTRGQQVTLRCSPKSGHDTVSWYQQALGQGPQFIFQYYEEEERQRGNFPDRFSGHQFPNYSSELNVNALLLGDSALYLCASSLIVTSDTGELFFGEGSRLTVL.